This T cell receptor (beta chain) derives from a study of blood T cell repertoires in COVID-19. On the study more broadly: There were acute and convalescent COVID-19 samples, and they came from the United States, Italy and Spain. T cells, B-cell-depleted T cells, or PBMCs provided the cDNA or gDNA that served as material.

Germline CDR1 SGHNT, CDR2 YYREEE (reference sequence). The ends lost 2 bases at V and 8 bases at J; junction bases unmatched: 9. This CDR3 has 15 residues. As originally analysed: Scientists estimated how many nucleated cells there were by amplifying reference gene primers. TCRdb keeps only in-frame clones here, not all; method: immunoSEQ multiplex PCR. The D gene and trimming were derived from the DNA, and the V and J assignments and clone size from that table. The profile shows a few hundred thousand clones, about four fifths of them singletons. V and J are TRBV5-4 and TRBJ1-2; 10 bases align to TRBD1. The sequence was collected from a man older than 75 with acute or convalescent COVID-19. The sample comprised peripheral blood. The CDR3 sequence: CASSLGGQGIGGYTF. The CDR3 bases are TGTGCCAGCAGCTTAGGGGGACAGGGGATAGGAGGCTACACCTTC.